The rows below give T cell receptor beta chains drawn from one sample of a study of T cell responses to AZD1222 COVID-19 vaccine. TCRdb's copy holds only in-frame clones and misses some; the assay was immunoSEQ multiplex PCR. Among around 140,000 clones listed, 90% to 95% were seen once. Sequences were derived from peripheral blood, sampled 28 days after the second AZD1222 dose. The receptors derive from an adult who received the AZD1222 COVID-19 vaccine. Both conserved end residues are part of each CDR3. The D gene is left open where the match is weak. Not all rows give a size; the values are once, few, many and, for expanded clones, a class.

J gene | clone size | D gene | CDR3 length | V gene | CDR3 protein | CDR3 DNA
TRBJ1-2 | . | TRBD1 | 14 | TRBV6-6 | CASIPRGTGGPLTF | TGTGCCAGCATCCCCCGGGGTACAGGGGGCCCACTAACCTTC
TRBJ2-1 | once | TRBD2 | 15 | TRBV6-4 | CASSHRSGSRDEQFF | TGTGCCAGCAGTCACCGTAGCGGGAGCCGGGATGAGCAGTTCTTC
TRBJ2-7 | . | TRBD2 | 12 | TRBV11-2 | CASSLGLAGQYF | TGTGCCAGCAGCTTAGGACTAGCGGGGCAGTACTTC
TRBJ2-3 | . | TRBD1 | 16 | TRBV28 | CASNLVRDRATDTQYF | TGTGCCAGCAACCTAGTCCGGGACAGGGCCACAGATACGCAGTATTTT
TRBJ1-4 | . | . | 13 | TRBV18 | CASSARQEEKLFF | TGTGCCAGCTCAGCCCGACAGGAGGAAAAACTGTTTTTT
TRBJ2-7 | few | . | 14 | TRBV7-3 | CASSSGGKSAEQYF | TGTGCCAGCAGCTCGGGTGGGAAATCAGCCGAGCAGTACTTC
TRBJ2-7 | . | TRBD2 | 15 | TRBV2 | CASSDLAGGLDEQYF | TGTGCCAGCAGTGATTTAGCGGGAGGGCTCGACGAGCAGTACTTC
TRBJ1-2 | . | . | 14 | TRBV7-6 | CASSPNLRVHGYTF | TGTGCCAGCAGCCCCAATTTGAGGGTCCATGGCTACACCTTC
TRBJ2-1 | . | TRBD2 | 14 | TRBV11-2 | CASSYTSGHNEQFF | TGTGCCAGCAGCTACACTAGCGGACACAATGAGCAGTTCTTC
TRBJ2-7 | few | TRBD1 | 13 | TRBV13 | CASSSDRGPEQYF | TGTGCCAGCAGCTCTGACAGGGGGCCCGAGCAGTACTTC
TRBJ1-5 | . | . | 12 | TRBV12-3/TRBV12-4 | CASSTQQQPQHF | TGTGCCAGCAGTACCCAACAGCAGCCCCAGCATTTT
TRBJ2-5 | . | . | 14 | TRBV5-6 | CASSQLWVGETQYF | TGTGCCAGCAGCCAGCTTTGGGTTGGAGAGACCCAGTACTTC
TRBJ2-1 | . | TRBD2 | 18 | TRBV12-5 | CASGTGTSGRIAYNEQFF | TGTGCTAGTGGCACCGGGACTAGCGGGAGGATTGCCTACAATGAGCAGTTCTTC
TRBJ2-7 | once | TRBD1 | 15 | TRBV18 | CASSPRAGTAYEQYF | TGTGCCAGCTCACCACGCGCCGGGACAGCCTACGAGCAGTACTTC
TRBJ2-3 | . | TRBD2 | 15 | TRBV7-2 | CASSPSGMNTDTQYF | TGTGCCAGCAGTCCTAGCGGGATGAACACAGATACGCAGTATTTT
TRBJ1-1 | once | . | 14 | TRBV7-2 | CASSLQGRVTEAFF | TGTGCCAGCAGCTTACAGGGAAGGGTCACTGAAGCTTTCTTT
TRBJ1-1 | . | . | 13 | TRBV4-3 | CASSQDTSTEAFF | TGCGCCAGCAGCCAAGACACAAGCACTGAAGCTTTCTTT